The 29 T cell receptor beta chains listed next were all sequenced from one sample in a study of blood T cells in healthy people across ages. Then a second PCR, running roughly 7 to 11 cycles, was carried out with a sample-barcoded 5' primer and a J-beta primer mix. MiXCR, run by TCRdb on the 5' RACE reads, gives a single entry per CDR3 protein. The sample includes hundreds of thousands of distinct CDR3 sequences, 44% of them seen just once. The sequenced sample consisted of blood. The origin of the receptors is a man aged 55 to 69 in good health.

This clonotype was seen only a few times. This chain links TRBV7-2 with TRBJ2-3; 9 bases are shared with TRBD2. The CDR3 length is 15 residues. V gave up 5 bases and J gave up 4 bases; unmatched junction bases: 7. From germline, CDR1 is SGHTA and CDR2 FQGNSA. In DNA, the CDR3 is TGTGCCAGCAGCCCACGTAGCGGGGGTGCAGATACGCAGTATTTT. Its translation: CASSPRSGGADTQYF. Supplemented by reference TRBV7-2 and TRBJ2-3, the full variable domain reads GAGVSQSPSNKVTEKGKDVELRCDPISGHTALYWYRQSLGQGLEFLIYFQGNSAPDKSGLPSDRFSAERTGGSVSTLTIQRTQQEDSAVYLCASSPRSGGADTQYFGPGTRLTVL.

The rearrangement uses TRBV7-2 and TRBJ2-5; D unclear. V was cut by 3 bases and J by 4 bases, with 9 bases left in between. CDR1 and CDR2 from the germline V gene are SGHTA and FQGNSA. The CDR3 loop spans 13 amino acids. CDR3 in DNA: TGTGCCAGCAGCTTGCTCCCCGTAGAGACCCAGTACTTC. It encodes CASSLLPVETQYF.

This clonotype was seen ten or more times. The CDR3 here is CASSVVSRDGQYF. The DNA for the CDR3 is TGTGCCAGCAGCGTAGTTTCCAGGGATGGGCAGTACTTC. The V and J genes are TRBV7-2 and TRBJ2-7, with a possible D match to TRBD1 (5 bases). CDR1 SGHTA and CDR2 FQGNSA come from the germline V gene. CDR3 length: 13 amino acids. Trimming removed 5 bases from V and 9 bases from J, with 17 bases in between.

The J gene is TRBJ2-7, the V gene TRBV6-5; 11 bases are a match to TRBD1. Germline V gene lookup returns CDR1 MNHEY and CDR2 SVGAGI. The CDR3 has 18 residues. J was trimmed by 3 bases and V by 2 bases; bases with no gene match: 12. The CDR3 bases are TGTGCCAGCAGTTACACTCGTCTTGGACAGGGGGCGTACTACGAGCAGTACTTC. It yields the protein CASSYTRLGQGAYYEQYF.

The chain employs TRBV5-4 and TRBJ2-1; the D gene is possibly TRBD2 (6 bases). Trimming took 9 bases from V and 6 from J, leaving 16 bases between them. The length of the CDR3 is 13 residues. Per germline, CDR1 SGHNT and CDR2 YYREEE (reference sequence). CDR3 DNA sequence: TGTGCCACCGCATTACCGGGGGTCAATGAGCAGTTCTTC. This translates into CATALPGVNEQFF.

V gene TRBV3-1 combines with J gene TRBJ2-1; 9 bases are a match to TRBD1. V gave up 2 bases and J gave up 8 bases; unmatched junction bases: 7. Germline values: CDR1 LGHDT, CDR2 YNNKEL (reference sequence). The CDR3 length is 15 residues. CDR3 sequence: CASSQRGQGTHEQFF. CDR3 DNA: TGTGCCAGCAGCCAACGGGGACAGGGCACCCATGAGCAGTTCTTC.

This clonotype was observed once. The chain joins TRBV5-4 to TRBJ2-3; TRBD2 agrees at 11 bases. This CDR3 spans 16 amino acids. Trimming at V came to 2 bases and at J to 2 bases, leaving 4 bases not matched to a gene. Germline V gene data show CDR1 as SGHNT and CDR2 as YYREEE (reference sequence). The CDR3 protein is CASSLKLAGDTDTQYF. Written as DNA, the CDR3 is TGTGCCAGCAGCTTAAAACTAGCGGGGGACACAGATACGCAGTATTTT.

This clonotype has more than one count but fewer than ten. This chain joins TRBV6-2 or TRBV6-3 and TRBJ2-5; 8 bases are a match to TRBD1. J gave up 1 base and V 8 bases, and 9 bases lay outside the gene matches. CDR1 is MNHEY, CDR2 SVGEGT, per germline. This CDR3 region has 15 residues. The CDR3 DNA sequence: TGTGCCAGCCTCGGACAGGGCACCATCCAAGAGACCCAGTACTTC. Its protein product is CASLGQGTIQETQYF.

This clonotype was detected only a few times. V and J are TRBV7-3 and TRBJ2-7; the match to TRBD1 covers 7 bases. Germline CDR1 reads SGHTA; CDR2 reads FQGTGA. This CDR3 contains 15 residues. Unmatched junction bases numbered 9, after V lost 2 bases and J lost 5 bases. In nucleotides, the CDR3 is TGTGCCAGCAGCTTACTACCGGGACAGAGCGACGAGCAGTACTTC. It is translated as CASSLLPGQSDEQYF.

The V and J genes are TRBV10-2 and TRBJ1-6; no clear D. The V and J ends lost 7 bases and 4 bases respectively, with 20 bases between them. Germline CDR1 reads WSHSY; CDR2 reads SAAADI. This CDR3 region has 17 residues. The CDR3 bases are TGCGCCAGCACGCGAGGTTCGGGGTCCTGGTATAATTCACCCCTCCACTTT. This gives the protein CASTRGSGSWYNSPLHF.

The J gene is TRBJ2-7, the V gene TRBV27, with 8 bases lining up with TRBD1. J gave up 5 bases and V 8 bases, and 14 bases lay outside the gene matches. The CDR3 spans 15 residues. CDR1 and CDR2 from the germline V gene are MNHEY and SMNVEV (reference sequence). CDR3 in amino acids: CASGTRDRRTNEQYF. DNA for the CDR3: TGTGCCAGCGGAACCCGGGACAGGCGTACTAACGAGCAGTACTTC.

V and J are TRBV6-2 or TRBV6-3 and TRBJ2-4; TRBD1 is a possible D gene (5 bases). Germline CDR1 MNHEY, CDR2 SVGEGT. The CDR3 covers 14 residues. Between the trimmed V and J ends, which lost 5 bases and 7 bases, there was a span of 15 bases. This CDR3 is CASSEHGAGNIQYF. The DNA of the CDR3 is TGTGCCAGCAGTGAACACGGAGCAGGGAACATTCAGTACTTC.

There are a few counts of this clonotype. The chain joins TRBV12-3 or TRBV12-4 to TRBJ2-1; a weak D match, TRBD1 (5 bases). This CDR3 region has 10 residues. V was shortened by 4 bases and J by 11 bases, with 6 bases between the two germline ends. CDR3 protein: CASSSGKQFF. The CDR3 nucleotides are TGTGCCAGCAGTTCAGGGAAGCAGTTCTTC.

The chain uses TRBV14 and TRBJ1-1; D not resolved. V was shortened by 1 base and J by 4 bases, with 7 bases between the two germline ends. The CDR3 length is 13 residues. Germline assignment: CDR1 SGHDN and CDR2 FVKESK. In nucleotides, the CDR3 is TGTGCCAGCAGCCAAGGGGCGCTCACTGAAGCTTTCTTT. Its protein product is CASSQGALTEAFF.

This clonotype was detected only once. J is TRBJ1-2 and V is TRBV29-1, with TRBD1 as a possible D gene (6 bases). The CDR3 has 15 residues. The V gene's germline CDR1 is SQVTM and CDR2 ANQGSEA. Between the trimmed V and J ends, which lost 1 base and 0 bases, there was a span of 12 bases. The CDR3 reads CSVEGTGTPNYGYTF. The CDR3 DNA sequence: TGCAGCGTTGAAGGGACCGGGACACCTAACTATGGCTACACCTTC.

The sample holds a few counts of this clonotype. This chain links TRBV9 with TRBJ1-2; 8 nucleotides align to TRBD1. Germline trimming cut 5 bases from V and 6 bases from J; bases unmatched to any gene: 12. Germline assignment: CDR1 SGDLS and CDR2 YYNGEE. This CDR3 contains 15 residues. In DNA, the CDR3 is TGTGCCAGCAGTGGAATCGCCGGACAGGGTCATGGCTACACCTTC. Translation gives CASSGIAGQGHGYTF. Drawing the rest from reference TRBV9 and TRBJ1-2, the complete variable domain is DSGVTQTPKHLITATGQRVTLRCSPRSGDLSVYWYQQSLDQGLQFLIQYYNGEERAKGNILERFSAQQFPDLHSELNLSSLELGDSALYFCASSGIAGQGHGYTFGSGTRLTVV.

This clonotype occurred a few times. The chain combines TRBV10-3 with TRBJ2-7, with TRBD2 identical over 13 bases. The CDR3 totals 13 residues. The V gene end was trimmed by 10 bases and the J gene end by 5 bases; junction bases not matched to a gene: 5. Germline CDR1 reads ENHRY; CDR2 reads SYGVKD. The CDR3 DNA follows: TGTGCCACACAAGGACTAGCGGGGGACGAGCAGTACTTC. Its translation is CATQGLAGDEQYF.

This clonotype has only a few counts. The J gene is TRBJ1-5, the V gene TRBV7-2, with 7 bases lining up with TRBD1. The CDR3 has 14 amino acids. The trim removed 7 bases at V and 6 bases at J, leaving 9 bases unmatched. Per the germline V gene, CDR1 is SGHTA and CDR2 is FQGNSA. The CDR3 bases are TGTGCCAGCACCACAGGGGATAGGGTTCAGCCCCAGCATTTT. This translates into CASTTGDRVQPQHF.

This chain joins TRBV6-2 or TRBV6-3 and TRBJ2-2, with 8 nucleotides matching TRBD1. CDR1 MNHEY and CDR2 SVGEGT come from the germline V gene. The trim removed 5 bases at V and 7 bases at J, leaving 9 bases unmatched. The CDR3 is 15 amino acids. CDR3 sequence (DNA): TGTGCCAGCAGTGATCAGGGGGCGAATGGCGGGGAGCTGTTTTTT. This codes for CASSDQGANGGELFF.

The V call is TRBV6-1, the J call TRBJ1-2, with 10 bases fitting TRBD1. In germline, CDR1 is MNHNS, CDR2 SASEGT. Trimming at V came to 5 bases and at J to 4 bases, leaving 7 bases not matched to a gene. This CDR3 comprises 15 residues. CDR3 loop: CASSNRDRGGYGYTF. For the CDR3, the DNA is TGTGCCAGCAGTAACCGGGACAGGGGCGGCTATGGCTACACCTTC.

The V and J genes are TRBV28 and TRBJ1-2; D remains unclear. CDR1 and CDR2 (germline): MDHEN, SYDVKM. V was pared by 9 bases and J by 8 bases, with 13 bases between. The CDR3 consists of 11 residues. The DNA of the CDR3 is TGTGCCAGTGATAATACTTGGGGCTACACCTTC. Protein sequence: CASDNTWGYTF.

This clonotype was counted a few times. This chain's CDR3 is CASSQDWTSANYEQYF. CDR3 nucleotide sequence: TGCGCCAGCAGCCAAGATTGGACTAGCGCCAACTACGAGCAGTACTTC. The rearrangement links TRBV4-3 to TRBJ2-7, with TRBD2 matching 9 bases. Germline CDR1 reads LGHNA; CDR2 reads YSLEER. The CDR3 totals 16 residues. Trimming removed 0 bases from V and 3 bases from J; junction bases left unmatched: 6.

The chain has TRBV24-1 and TRBJ2-2; 9 bases are a match to TRBD2. The CDR3 covers 15 residues. V dropped 9 bases and J dropped 1; count of bases not matched to a gene: 5. Germline V gives CDR1 KGHDR, CDR2 SFDVKD. The CDR3 region is CATGASGMNTGELFF. CDR3 bases: TGTGCCACCGGGGCTAGCGGGATGAACACCGGGGAGCTGTTTTTT.

This clonotype was observed a few times. The rearrangement joins TRBV27 to TRBJ2-2, with 10 bases aligning to TRBD1. This CDR3 comprises 16 residues. Germline CDR1 reads MNHEY; CDR2 reads SMNVEV (reference sequence). The ends lost 4 bases at V and 6 bases at J; junction bases unmatched: 8. CDR3 sequence: CASSSFRTGGSGELFF. CDR3 coding DNA: TGTGCCAGCAGTTCATTCAGGACAGGGGGGTCCGGGGAGCTGTTTTTT.

The chain has TRBV7-4 and TRBJ1-3; TRBD1 aligns across 7 bases. The CDR3 is 16 residues long. CDR1 is SGHVT and CDR2 is SQSDAQ in the germline V gene. The ends lost 3 bases at V and 0 bases at J; junction bases unmatched: 5. The CDR3 region is CASSLGQPSSGNTIYF. The DNA for the CDR3 is TGTGCCAGCAGCTTGGGACAGCCGAGCTCTGGAAACACCATATATTTT. The whole variable domain, filled in from reference TRBV7-4 and TRBJ1-3, reads GAGVSQSPRYKVAKRGRDVALRCDSISGHVTLYWYRQTLGQGSEVLTYSQSDAQRDKSGRPSGRFSAERPERSVSTLKIQRTEQGDSAVYLCASSLGQPSSGNTIYFGEGSWLTVV.

The rearrangement uses TRBV29-1 and TRBJ1-1, with 8 bases identical to TRBD1. J gave up 1 base and V 7 bases, and 5 bases lay outside the gene matches. The CDR3 is 13 residues long. CDR1 and CDR2 from the germline V gene are SQVTM and ANQGSEA. DNA for the CDR3: TGCAGCGCCGACAGGGGTTGGAACACTGAAGCTTTCTTT. It encodes CSADRGWNTEAFF.

This clonotype was detected once. CDR3 sequence (DNA): TGCAGTGCTAGAGGGGCGGTGTCTCTCAGGGGGCTGACTGAGCAGTTCTTC. Amino acids: CSARGAVSLRGLTEQFF. The chain links TRBV20-1 to TRBJ2-1; TRBD1 agrees at 8 bases. Germline V gene sequence: CDR1 DFQATT, CDR2 SNEGSKA (reference sequence). The trim removed 1 base at V and 9 bases at J, leaving 17 bases unmatched. CDR3 length: 17 amino acids.

This clonotype has a count of ten or more. The rearrangement links TRBV9 to TRBJ2-5; D is unresolved. The CDR3 runs to 13 residues. Trimming shortened V by 4 bases and J by 1 base, and 8 bases separated the two germline ends. Per the germline V gene, CDR1 is SGDLS and CDR2 is YYNGEE. The DNA of the CDR3 is TGTGCCAGCAGCCCCCCGCTCCAAGAGACCCAGTACTTC. It is translated as CASSPPLQETQYF.

The chain is built from TRBV4-3 and TRBJ2-5, with no clear D. Trimming removed 0 bases at V and 5 bases at J, with 13 bases between. There are 15 residues in the CDR3. In germline, CDR1 is LGHNA, CDR2 YSLEER. Here the CDR3 DNA reads TGCGCCAGCAGCCAAGATCTGGTTAGTTGGGAGACCCAGTACTTC. It yields the protein CASSQDLVSWETQYF.